The source of this T cell receptor beta chain is a study of OX40 agonist ivuxolimab in advanced cancers. In terms of the full investigation: Ivuxolimab, which targeted the costimulatory receptor OX40 (CD134), was an agonistic, fully human IgG2 monoclonal antibody. Intravenous ivuxolimab was administered to patients every 2 weeks at six dose levels: 0.01, 0.1, 0.3, 1.5, 3 and 10 mg/kg. Among the roughly 52 dose-escalation patients, 19 had hepatocellular carcinoma, approximately 15 melanoma, 9 renal cell carcinoma and 9 head and neck cancer. In the dose-escalation cohort, 82.7% of patients were male, and the mean age was around 60 years, with a range of about 23 to 90. Prior anti-PD-1, anti-PD-L1 or anti-CTLA-4 therapy was permitted, and checkpoint inhibitors had been received by about 37% of dose-escalation patients. Partial responses occurred in three dose-escalation patients: two with cutaneous melanoma and one with hepatocellular carcinoma. The point of sequencing TCRbeta in the periphery was to test whether ivuxolimab changed TCR sequence diversity and drove clonal T-cell expansion. The monotherapy dose-escalation portion (N ≈ 55 patients) of the phase I ivuxolimab trial is reported in the paper.

Counted from cysteine to phenylalanine, this CDR3 has 13 amino acids. The kept DNA is CDR3 alone, 39 bases in frame from the first base. CDR1 and CDR2 are read off the germline V gene as SGHDN and FVKESK. V lost 1 base and J lost 2 bases; the stretch between them is 5 bases long. General study outcomes and caveats: After ivuxolimab, CD8+ T cells had more expanded clones than CD4+ T cells on average. Clonal expansion of both CD4+ and CD8+ blood T cells was observed from baseline to week 6 at doses 0.1 to 3.0 mg/kg. The antigen specificity of the clonally expanded peripheral T cells was not determined. In partial responders in the 0.1-3.0 mg/kg groups, normalized peripheral clonal expansion was found to be among the lowest, especially among CD8+ T cells. Low levels of normalized T-cell clonal expansion were also seen in some nonresponding patients.

Patients with autoimmune disease history or receiving systemic immunosuppression were excluded from the trial. Peripheral blood for TCR sequencing was drawn from every dose cohort at baseline, at cycle 4 day 1 and at cycle 7 day 1. Samples came from an open-label, multicenter, first-in-human phase I dose-escalation trial of ivuxolimab. Adults with locally advanced or metastatic melanoma, renal cell, hepatocellular, or head and neck squamous cell carcinoma were enrolled in the trial. CD4+ and CD8+ T cells were sorted separately from peripheral blood before TCR sequencing. Genomic DNA was isolated from the sorted cells so that the TCRbeta CDR3 region could be sequenced. TCRbeta CDR3 regions were sequenced using the immunoSEQ Assay. Entries here come from immuneACCESS through TCRdb and include only in-frame sequences with V and J called. Some clones fail to appear in such tables; in the studies checked, an unresolved V gene covers under half of the shortfall, and the cause of the remainder is unknown. For this sample the table gives 50,000 to 70,000 clones, of which around 84% were detected only once. Roughly 1.9% of the sample is in the top ten clones.

Points on this clone: No antigen is known for it. The input lacks base qualities; no much larger clone sits a single base away.

The sequencing used CD4+ or CD8+ T cells sorted from blood, collected in a trial of the OX40 agonist ivuxolimab. The chain uses TRBV14 and TRBJ1-2; the D gene cannot be resolved reliably. The sequence was obtained from an adult with an advanced solid tumor such as melanoma, head and neck, liver or kidney cancer. The DNA sequence is given as TGTGCCAGCAGCCAAGGACCCAACTATGGCTACACCTTC. This is translated as CASSQGPNYGYTF.